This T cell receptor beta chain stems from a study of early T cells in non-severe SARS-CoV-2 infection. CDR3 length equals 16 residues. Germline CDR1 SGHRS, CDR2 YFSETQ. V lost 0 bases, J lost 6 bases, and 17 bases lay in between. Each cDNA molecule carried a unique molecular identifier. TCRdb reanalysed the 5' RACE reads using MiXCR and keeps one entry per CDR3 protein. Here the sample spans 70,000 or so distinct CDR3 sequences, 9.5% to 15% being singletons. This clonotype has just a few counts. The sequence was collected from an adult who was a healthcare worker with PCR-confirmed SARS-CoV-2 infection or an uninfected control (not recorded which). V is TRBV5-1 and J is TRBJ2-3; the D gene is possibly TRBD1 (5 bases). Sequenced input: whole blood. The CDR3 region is CASSLGGSVSSDTQYF. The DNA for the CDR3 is TGCGCCAGCAGCTTGGGGGGCTCCGTCAGTTCGGATACGCAGTATTTT.